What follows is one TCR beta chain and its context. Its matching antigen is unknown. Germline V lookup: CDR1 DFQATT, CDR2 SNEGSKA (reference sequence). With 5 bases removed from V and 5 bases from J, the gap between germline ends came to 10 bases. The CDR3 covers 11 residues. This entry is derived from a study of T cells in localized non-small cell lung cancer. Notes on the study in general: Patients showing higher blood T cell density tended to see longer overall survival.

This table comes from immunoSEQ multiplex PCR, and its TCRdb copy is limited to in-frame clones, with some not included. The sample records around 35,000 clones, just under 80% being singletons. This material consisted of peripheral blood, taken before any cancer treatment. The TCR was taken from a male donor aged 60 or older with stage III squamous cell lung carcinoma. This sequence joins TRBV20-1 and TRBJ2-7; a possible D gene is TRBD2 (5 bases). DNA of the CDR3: TGCAGTGCTTTCCTAGCAAACGAGCAGTACTTC. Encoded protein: CSAFLANEQYF.